This is a list of T cell receptor beta chains from one sample in a study of T-cell reconstitution after alpha-beta-depleted transplantation in children. TCRdb independently ran MiXCR on the PCR reads; one entry per CDR3 protein. The repertoire consists of approximately 350,000 distinct CDR3 sequences, with about 17% occurring once and the leading ten covering approximately 38%. Material: PBMCs, mostly from graft donor cells, obtained 360 days after TCRalphabeta/CD19-depleted stem cell transplant. These receptors all come from a male patient between 2 and 10 years old who had a stem cell transplant for acute lymphoblastic leukemia, so the T cells may come from the graft donor. CDR3s include the opening cysteine and the closing phenylalanine or tryptophan. Fields, in order: clone size, V gene, J gene, D gene, CDR3 protein, CDR3 DNA. D genes are given only for firm matches. The listing skips clone size in some rows; elsewhere it reads once, few, many or a size class.

.	TRBV11-1	TRBJ2-3	TRBD1	CASSRTGTVLIRGTDTQYF	TGTGCCAGCAGCCGAACCGGGACAGTTCTCATTCGCGGGACAGATACGCAGTATTTT
.	TRBV28	TRBJ2-3	.	CASRGQTTDTQYF	TGTGCCAGCAGAGGACAGACCACAGATACGCAGTATTTT
.	TRBV5-1	TRBJ2-5	.	CASSLATDQETQYF	TGCGCCAGCAGCTTGGCCACAGACCAAGAGACCCAGTACTTC
many	TRBV6-5	TRBJ2-3	.	CASSYSGVWTDTQYF	TGTGCCAGCAGTTACTCAGGGGTGTGGACAGATACGCAGTATTTT
few	TRBV21-1	TRBJ2-4	.	CASSKADSFRDIQYF	TGTGCCAGCAGCAAAGCAGACAGCTTTCGAGACATTCAGTACTTC
few	TRBV7-2	TRBJ2-7	.	CASSLRSLSGEVSGTYEQYF	TGTGCCAGCAGCTTACGGTCTCTCTCGGGAGAAGTGTCAGGGACCTACGAGCAGTACTTC
many	TRBV7-9	TRBJ2-1	.	CASSFQSYPTNEQFF	TGTGCCAGCAGCTTCCAAAGTTATCCTACCAATGAGCAGTTCTTC
.	TRBV5-1	TRBJ2-3	TRBD2	CASSLGTSDADTQYF	TGCGCCAGCAGCTTGGGGACTAGCGACGCAGATACGCAGTATTTT
few	TRBV10-3	TRBJ2-1	.	CAISPTLPAGEQFF	TGTGCCATCAGCCCGACTTTGCCAGCCGGCGAGCAGTTCTTC
few	TRBV4-1	TRBJ1-1	.	CASSHLPKNTEAFF	TGCGCCAGCAGCCATCTTCCCAAGAACACTGAAGCTTTCTTT
many	TRBV28	TRBJ2-3	TRBD1	CASSPRTGWADTQYF	TGTGCCAGCAGTCCCAGGACAGGGTGGGCAGATACGCAGTATTTT
.	TRBV28	TRBJ2-4	.	CASSLRRGAKNIQYF	TGTGCCAGCAGTTTAAGGAGGGGGGCCAAAAACATTCAGTACTTC
many	TRBV12-3/TRBV12-4	TRBJ2-5	.	CATSRGHTKETQYF	TGTGCCACCTCCCGGGGACATACGAAAGAGACCCAGTACTTC
many	TRBV9	TRBJ2-7	.	CASSAAGTTRNHEQYF	TGTGCCAGCAGCGCCGCCGGGACAACTAGAAACCACGAGCAGTACTTC
few	TRBV4-1	TRBJ2-2	.	CASSQDQSHPDTGELFF	TGCGCCAGCAGCCAAGATCAATCCCATCCGGACACCGGGGAGCTGTTTTTT
few	TRBV11-2	TRBJ2-7	TRBD2	CASSFGLGAYEQYF	TGTGCCAGCAGCTTCGGACTAGGCGCCTACGAGCAGTACTTC
many	TRBV7-9	TRBJ2-5	.	CAGWALGTQYF	TGTGCCGGCTGGGCATTGGGGACCCAGTACTTC
.	TRBV12-3/TRBV12-4	TRBJ1-2	.	CASSLRVYYGYTF	TGTGCCAGCAGTTTAAGGGTCTACTATGGCTACACCTTC
few	TRBV11-2	TRBJ2-3	TRBD1	CASSLGSDRGPDTQYF	TGTGCCAGCAGCTTGGGTTCGGACAGGGGCCCAGATACGCAGTATTTT
many	TRBV9	TRBJ2-3	.	CASSVAGSKGITDTQYF	TGTGCCAGCAGCGTAGCCGGGTCTAAAGGGATAACAGATACGCAGTATTTT
few	TRBV4-3	TRBJ1-2	TRBD1	CASSQDGWTGFNYGYTF	TGCGCCAGCAGCCAAGATGGGTGGACAGGATTTAACTATGGCTACACCTTC
.	TRBV7-2	TRBJ1-1	.	CASSHTQGNTEAFF	TGTGCCAGCAGCCATACCCAGGGGAACACTGAAGCTTTCTTT
many	TRBV29-1	TRBJ2-3	.	CSVRTTWTDTQYF	TGCAGCGTCCGGACTACTTGGACAGATACGCAGTATTTT
many	TRBV12-3/TRBV12-4	TRBJ2-5	.	CASSFPGTPSCF	TGTGCCAGCAGTTTCCCCGGGACCCCTTCGTGTTTC
.	TRBV20-1	TRBJ2-1	.	CSADALARVYNEQFF	TGCAGTGCCGACGCCCTAGCGAGGGTTTACAATGAGCAGTTCTTC
few	TRBV4-3	TRBJ1-4	.	CASSRGGSEKLFF	TGCGCCAGCAGCAGAGGGGGGAGTGAAAAACTGTTTTTT